The source of this T cell receptor beta chain is a study of blood T cells in healthy people across ages (dated by TCRdb to between 2015 and 2016). As for the study more broadly: In model experiments, roughly one uniquely barcoded TCR beta cDNA molecule per two T cells was captured by template switching. The donors were split into four age groups: young (average 16 years), middle-aged (more than 35), aged (approximately 59) and long-lived (approximately 80). Using the same blood draw, the study looked at two additional independent replicas of 1 million unique cDNA reads for two donors, one aged 18 to 30 and the other aged 80 or older. To avoid experimental bias, donors of different ages were spread randomly across the sequencing lanes. Age-related changes in TCR beta repertoire diversity were measured in the study by deep sequencing normalized with unique cDNA molecular identifiers. Study-level results and caveats: The CMV infection status of donors was not known, potentially confounding age-related changes in expanded clonotypes. Compared with the aged group, the long-lived group had more naive CD4+ T cells, fewer expanded clones and increased TCR diversity, a pattern suggesting age selection. As age increased, observed TCR beta diversity per million T cells dropped in a roughly linear way, and a significant reduction was already evident by age 40. Because profiling used bulk unsorted PBMCs, naive and antigen-experienced compartments could not be compared conclusively. The percentage of naive T cells measured by flow cytometry correlated strongly with observed TCR beta diversity. Estimates of total diversity from one million sequenced T cells were regarded as lower bounds and underestimates.

The donors were roughly 39 Caucasian individuals from Russia, aged 6 to 90 years, who were systemically healthy. Ten milliliters of peripheral blood were drawn from each donor into EDTA-treated Vacutainer tubes. Ficoll-Paque density-gradient centrifugation was used to isolate PBMCs, with at least 6.5 million per sample. Total RNA was extracted from PBMCs with Trizol reagent, with at least 6 micrograms obtained per sample. For every donor, flow cytometry on a PBMC aliquot measured the percentage of naive CD45RAhigh/CD27high T cells. The method behind the library was 5' RACE. Sequenced on an Illumina HiSeq 2500. A second roughly 7 to 11 cycle PCR used a sample-barcoded 5' primer and a J-beta primer mix. A unique molecular identifier was introduced onto each TCR beta cDNA molecule by a template-switch 5' adaptor carrying 12 random nucleotides. At least 3 million CDR3-containing paired-end reads were obtained from each sample. The Mint cDNA synthesis kit, primed by a TRBC-specific oligonucleotide, was used to synthesize first-strand cDNA from all RNA. After uracil-DNA glycosylase treatment, a first 18-cycle PCR used universal primers M1SS and BC2_uni_R on all cDNA. For the original study's pipeline: For normalization, 1 million high-quality reads, each with a distinct molecular identifier, were randomly selected from each sample. Instead of being binned into consensus sequences, reads that shared molecular identifiers were thrown out. MiTCR, set to a Q25 quality threshold and the strictest error-elimination algorithm, was used for CDR3 identification, clonotype clustering and error correction. A nonparametric unseen species model with Euler transformation was used to estimate lower-bound total TCR beta diversity. Starting from the raw public reads, TCRdb applied fastp trimming at Q25, assembled clones with MiXCR and retained in-frame beta chains. All rows with the same CDR3 protein become a single entry with the most common DNA and genes. The authors' filters were not applied to this entry. Here the sample has about 1 million distinct CDR3 sequences; 40% to 50% occur a single time. 15% to 20% of the sample lies in the top ten.

A note on this clonotype: Which antigen it targets is not known. The sample holds no much larger clone one base away, and base qualities are not on file.

Between the V and J ends, shortened by 0 bases and 4 bases respectively, the junction contains 16 bases. Spanning cysteine to phenylalanine, the CDR3 consists of 16 amino acids. CDR3 DNA is the only sequence kept; it has 48 bases, read in frame from the first base. The germline V gene sets CDR1 to LGHNA and CDR2 to YNFKEQ. The source is a woman in her sixties or seventies in good health. The specimen sequenced was blood. The sequence joins TRBV4-2 to TRBJ2-7; the D segment could be TRBD1, given 6 matching bases. The sequenced DNA: TGTGCCAGCAGCCAAGAGGAGGCCAGGGGAGCGTACGAGCAGTACTTC. This is translated as CASSQEEARGAYEQYF.